A single sample is the source of the 29 T cell receptor beta chains below, sequenced in a study of blood T cell repertoires in COVID-19. Profiled with immunoSEQ multiplex PCR; TCRdb holds only in-frame clones, not every one. In the table there are over 200,000 clones, around 83% of which are singletons. Sequenced input: peripheral blood. Source of these receptors: an elderly man with acute or convalescent COVID-19.

V gene TRBV28 combines with J gene TRBJ2-7; 7 nucleotides align to TRBD1. Trimming took 3 bases from V and 5 from J; bases not matched to a gene: 13. The CDR3 consists of 16 residues. Germline V CDR1 and CDR2: MDHEN, SYDVKM. The CDR3 here is CASSFIQKTGLNEQYF. The CDR3 nucleotides are TGTGCCAGCAGTTTCATACAAAAGACAGGGTTGAACGAGCAGTACTTC.

The V and J genes are TRBV7-3 and TRBJ2-1; 14 positions match TRBD2. The length of the CDR3 is 20 residues. Germline assignment: CDR1 SGHTA and CDR2 FQGTGA. J was trimmed by 5 bases and V by 5 bases; bases with no gene match: 17. The DNA for the CDR3 is TGTGCCAGCAGCCGCCGGACTAGCGGGAGGTATACAATGGGTAACAATGAGCAGTTCTTC. This sequence encodes CASSRRTSGRYTMGNNEQFF.

This clone was seen a few times. The rearrangement joins TRBV7-6 to TRBJ2-7; 7 bases align to TRBD1. The V gene end was trimmed by 5 bases and the J gene end by 0 bases; junction bases not matched to a gene: 7. The CDR3 is 15 amino acids. Germline CDR1 reads SGHVS; CDR2 reads FNYEAQ. CDR3 amino acids: CASSPTGQSSYEQYF. As DNA, the CDR3 is TGTGCCAGCAGCCCTACGGGACAGAGCTCCTACGAGCAGTACTTC.

V usage is TRBV3-1 (or the pseudogene TRBV3-2) and J usage is TRBJ1-2, with D uncertain. The CDR3 runs to 15 residues. Germline lookup yields CDR1 LGHDT and CDR2 YNNKEL (reference sequence). Trimming removed 4 bases from V and 2 bases from J, with 14 bases in between. The CDR3 loop reads CASSPHGGINYGYTF. The CDR3 DNA reads as TGTGCCAGCAGCCCCCATGGCGGGATAAACTATGGCTACACCTTC.

The chain is built from TRBV7-2 and TRBJ2-3; TRBD2 aligns across 11 bases. The CDR3 spans 18 residues. Germline values: CDR1 SGHTA, CDR2 FQGNSA. Germline trimming cut 5 bases from V and 0 bases from J; bases unmatched to any gene: 10. The CDR3 reads CASSAGTSGARSTDTQYF. The CDR3 DNA reads TGTGCCAGCAGCGCTGGGACTAGCGGAGCTCGTAGCACAGATACGCAGTATTTT.

The chain joins TRBV6-5 to TRBJ2-2; TRBD2 might be the D (6 bases). Germline CDR1 reads MNHEY; CDR2 reads SVGAGI. The CDR3 totals 15 residues. Trimming stripped 6 bases from V and 0 bases from J, with 11 bases between. The CDR3 DNA sequence: TGTGCCAGCAGGATAGCGGTTACGAACACCGGGGAGCTGTTTTTT. This encodes CASRIAVTNTGELFF.

The chain recombines TRBV18 with TRBJ2-7; D unclear. V lost 0 bases, J lost 3 bases, and 6 bases lay in between. The CDR3 length is 13 residues. The V gene's germline CDR1 is KGHSH and CDR2 LQKENI. CDR3 nucleotide sequence: TGTGCCAGCTCACCACCCCAGGACTACGAGCAGTACTTC. As protein: CASSPPQDYEQYF.

The chain recombines TRBV7-3 with TRBJ2-4; D ambiguous. The CDR3 covers 13 residues. Germline loops: CDR1 SGHTA, CDR2 FQGTGA. The ends were cut back, 5 bases at V and 3 bases at J, with 8 bases in the middle. CDR3 coding DNA: TGTGCCAGCAGCCCCGCCGGCAAAAACATTCAGTACTTC. Its protein product is CASSPAGKNIQYF.

This chain links TRBV6-6 with TRBJ2-1, with TRBD1 as a possible D gene (6 bases). The CDR3 covers 16 residues. Germline V gene sequence: CDR1 MNHNY, CDR2 SVGAGI (reference sequence). V lost 0 bases to trimming and J lost 7 bases, with 16 bases between them. CDR3 protein: CASSYSILTGGNEQFF. Written as DNA, the CDR3 is TGTGCCAGCAGTTACTCGATTTTGACAGGTGGGAATGAGCAGTTCTTC.

This sequence joins TRBV28 and TRBJ2-5, with D perhaps TRBD1 (6 bases). The CDR3 totals 16 residues. V shed 5 bases and J shed 4 bases, with 20 bases lying between them. Per germline, CDR1 MDHEN and CDR2 SYDVKM. This CDR3 reads CASSLLTGLAPETQYF. For the CDR3, the DNA is TGTGCCAGCAGTCTACTGACAGGCCTAGCACCAGAGACCCAGTACTTC. The full variable domain, its missing parts supplied by reference TRBV28 and TRBJ2-5, is DVKVTQSSRYLVKRTGEKVFLECVQDMDHENMFWYRQDPGLGLRLIYFSYDVKMKEKGDIPEGYSVSREKKERFSLILESASTNQTSMYLCASSLLTGLAPETQYFGPGTRLLVL.

In its sample, this clone was seen once. The CDR3: CSASSVQGVFYEQYF. The CDR3 DNA sequence: TGCAGTGCTAGTTCGGTGCAGGGTGTGTTCTACGAGCAGTACTTC. The rearrangement uses TRBV20-1 and TRBJ2-7, with D possibly matching TRBD1 (5 bases). Trimming removed 3 bases from V and 3 bases from J, with 18 bases in between. Per the germline V gene, CDR1 is DFQATT and CDR2 is SNEGSKA (reference sequence). The CDR3 has 15 amino acids.

The chain couples TRBV30 to TRBJ2-3; weak D call: TRBD1 (6 bases). The ends were cut back, 2 bases at V and 5 bases at J, with 17 bases in the middle. This CDR3 has 15 amino acids. Germline V lookup: CDR1 GTSNPN, CDR2 SVGIG (reference sequence). The CDR3 nucleotides are TGTGCCTGGAGTTCAGGGGAGAGGTTAGTAGATACGCAGTATTTT. This translates into CAWSSGERLVDTQYF.

This clone was recorded only once. The chain carries TRBV19 and TRBJ2-7, with 8 bases that match TRBD1. The CDR3 runs 13 residues. Germline lookup yields CDR1 LNHDA and CDR2 SQIVND (reference sequence). Trimming removed 9 bases from V and 3 bases from J; junction bases left unmatched: 7. CDR3 residues: CASRTGPDYEQYF. The CDR3 DNA sequence: TGTGCCAGCCGGACAGGGCCTGACTACGAGCAGTACTTC.

This chain joins TRBV29-1 and TRBJ2-3, with D tentatively TRBD1 (7 bases). Germline-derived CDR1 and CDR2 are SQVTM and ANQGSEA. V was shortened by 5 bases and J by 5 bases, with 14 bases between the two germline ends. This CDR3 spans 13 amino acids. The CDR3 protein is CSVTTRQGDTQYF. The DNA of the CDR3 is TGCAGCGTTACGACTAGACAGGGAGATACGCAGTATTTT.

The genes are TRBV28 and TRBJ2-5; 14 bases agree with TRBD2. The CDR3 has 17 residues. The junction had 13 bases not matched to a gene; V was cut back by 10 bases and J by 3 bases. The germline gives CDR1 MDHEN, CDR2 SYDVKM. CDR3 in amino acids: CATQDRAGLAGEETQYF. CDR3 DNA sequence: TGTGCCACACAGGACAGGGCGGGACTAGCGGGGGAAGAGACCCAGTACTTC.

The V gene is TRBV30, the J gene TRBJ1-4; 10 bases agree with TRBD1. With 7 bases clipped from V and 8 bases from J, the junction kept 10 bases outside the gene matches. This CDR3 has 14 amino acids. The germline CDR1 and CDR2 sequences are GTSNPN and SVGIG (reference sequence). DNA for the CDR3: TGTGCCTTCTCAGCGGGACAGGGGTACGAAAAACTGTTTTTT. Translating it yields CAFSAGQGYEKLFF.

The chain carries TRBV28 and TRBJ1-1; D remains unclear. Germline V gene data show CDR1 as MDHEN and CDR2 as SYDVKM. Trimming took off 6 bases at V and 2 bases at J, with 7 bases between the two ends. CDR3 size: 12 residues. CDR3 region: CASRQTNTEAFF. The CDR3 coding sequence is TGTGCCAGCAGGCAGACAAACACTGAAGCTTTCTTT.

This clone was counted a few times. This chain connects TRBV10-3 to TRBJ1-2; TRBD1 is a possible D gene (5 bases). The V gene lost 10 bases and the J gene lost 4 bases, with 13 bases spanning the gap. Germline CDR1 is ENHRY and CDR2 is SYGVKD. The CDR3 spans 12 residues. CDR3 coding DNA: TGTGCCACAGGAACCACAGGCTATGGCTACACCTTC. Amino acids: CATGTTGYGYTF.

The rearrangement uses TRBV2 and TRBJ1-6, with a tentative D call TRBD1 (5 bases). The CDR3 contains 14 residues. Deletions cut 7 bases from V and 13 bases from J, with 20 bases between. Per the germline V gene, CDR1 is SNHLY and CDR2 is FYNNEI. CDR3 residues: CASIGAGGTGPLHF. CDR3 in DNA: TGTGCCAGCATCGGGGCGGGCGGGACCGGCCCCCTCCACTTT.

V gene TRBV7-2 combines with J gene TRBJ1-4; D unresolved. V lost 6 bases, J lost 3 bases, and 11 bases lay in between. CDR1 and CDR2 from the germline V gene are SGHTA and FQGNSA. The CDR3 sequence is 14 residues long. Here the CDR3 DNA reads TGTGCCAGCAGTTTTGGAGGGCCTAATGAAAAACTGTTTTTT. Translation gives CASSFGGPNEKLFF.

This clone was observed once. The chain is built from TRBV19 and TRBJ2-5; D unresolved. The CDR3 contains 15 residues. Per germline, CDR1 LNHDA and CDR2 SQIVND (reference sequence). V shed 1 base and J shed 5 bases, with 14 bases lying between them. CDR3 sequence: CASSIVWPPRETQYF. In DNA, the CDR3 is TGTGCCAGTAGTATAGTCTGGCCCCCCAGGGAGACCCAGTACTTC.

The chain is built from TRBV4-2 and TRBJ2-6; D is undetermined. From germline, CDR1 is LGHNA and CDR2 YNFKEQ. The CDR3 consists of 16 residues. The V end lost 0 bases, the J end lost 0 bases, and 6 bases lay between the germline ends. The CDR3 DNA reads as TGTGCCAGCAGCCAAGAGTACTACTCTGGGGCCAACGTCCTGACTTTC. This translates into CASSQEYYSGANVLTF.

CDR3 sequence reads: CAWSPQGQGQPQHF. CDR3 nucleotide sequence: TGTGCCTGGAGTCCTCAGGGTCAGGGTCAGCCCCAGCATTTT. This chain links TRBV30 with TRBJ1-5; TRBD1 is a possible D gene (5 bases). The germline V gene encodes CDR1 GTSNPN and CDR2 SVGIG (reference sequence). The CDR3 runs to 14 residues. V lost 2 bases, J lost 6 bases, and 14 bases lay in between.

The rearrangement uses TRBV7-3 and TRBJ2-2; a weak D match, TRBD2 (6 bases). Germline values: CDR1 SGHTA, CDR2 FQGTGA. The CDR3 extends over 16 amino acids. Trimming removed 2 bases from V and 2 bases from J, with 12 bases in between. The CDR3 loop is CASSLRRALNTGELFF. The CDR3 coding sequence is TGTGCCAGCAGCTTACGGAGGGCACTAAACACCGGGGAGCTGTTTTTT. The full variable domain, in which reference TRBV7-3 and TRBJ2-2 provide the parts outside the CDR3, is GAGVSQTPSNKVTEKGKYVELRCDPISGHTALYWYRQSLGQGPEFLIYFQGTGAADDSGLPNDRFFAVRPEGSVSTLKIQRTERGDSAVYLCASSLRRALNTGELFFGEGSRLTVL.

The chain combines TRBV7-2 with TRBJ2-7; TRBD2 matches 13 bases. Germline V gene lookup returns CDR1 SGHTA and CDR2 FQGNSA. V shed 5 bases and J 9 bases; nucleotides not matched to a gene: 10. The CDR3 is 15 residues long. The CDR3 nucleotides read TGTGCCAGCAGCCCTCGGACTAGCGGGGGCGCCTCGCAGTACTTC. This gives the protein CASSPRTSGGASQYF.

The chain has TRBV29-1 and TRBJ2-1; 8 bases map to TRBD1. The germline V gene has CDR1 SQVTM and CDR2 ANQGSEA. The CDR3 has 15 amino acids. The V segment lost 7 bases and the J segment 3 bases; nucleotides outside the gene matches: 11. CDR3 DNA: TGCAGCGGTCTGACAGGGGTTTCAAACTACAATGAGCAGTTCTTC. This sequence encodes CSGLTGVSNYNEQFF.

V and J are TRBV5-1 and TRBJ1-2; D unresolved. V lost 1 base and J lost 4, with 11 bases in between. CDR3 length: 14 amino acids. Germline assignment: CDR1 SGHRS and CDR2 YFSETQ. Here the CDR3 DNA reads TGCGCCAGCAGCTTGAACGCGGAAGGCTATGGCTACACCTTC. Translated: CASSLNAEGYGYTF.

This clone appeared a few times. This chain uses TRBV28 with TRBJ1-5, with a tentative D call TRBD1 (6 bases). The V end was cut by 11 bases, the J end by 5 bases, with 19 bases between. Germline values: CDR1 MDHEN, CDR2 SYDVKM. The CDR3 length is 14 residues. Written as DNA, the CDR3 is TGTGCCGGCGTGCGGGCAGGGGTGGATCAGCCCCAGCATTTT. It is translated as CAGVRAGVDQPQHF.

The chain combines TRBV30 with TRBJ2-2, with D perhaps TRBD2 (5 bases). CDR3 length: 13 amino acids. Germline V gene sequence: CDR1 GTSNPN, CDR2 SVGIG (reference sequence). The V end was cut by 2 bases, the J end by 8 bases, with 12 bases between. CDR3 sequence: CAWSPLGRGELFF. The CDR3 nucleotides read TGTGCCTGGAGTCCCCTTGGGAGAGGGGAGCTGTTTTTT. Looking up the rest from reference TRBV30 and TRBJ2-2 gives the full variable domain: SQTIHQWPATLVQPVGSPLSLECTVEGTSNPNLYWYRQAAGRGLQLLFYSVGIGQISSEVPQNLSASRPQDRQFILSSKKLLLSDSGFYLCAWSPLGRGELFFGEGSRLTVL.